The clone carrying this T cell receptor beta chain was counted a few times. The target antigen is unknown. The sample originates from a study of T-cell memory formation after mild COVID-19. Study-level background: TCR clusters showed largely donor specificity. General study findings and limits: Detection of some responders pre-infection suggested pre-existing cross-reactive memory T cells participated. CD4+ contracting clones were mainly CM and EM; CD8+ ones, EMRA.

MiXCR was run by TCRdb on the 5' RACE reads, yielding one entry per CDR3 protein. The table records a few hundred thousand distinct CDR3 sequences, approximately 24% of them present only once. CDR1 is LGHDT, CDR2 YNNKEL, per germline (reference sequence). This CDR3 has 16 amino acids. V lost 4 bases, J lost 0 bases, and 13 bases lay in between. V gene TRBV3-1 combines with J gene TRBJ1-3, with no clear D. The sequence was obtained from an adult woman who had mild COVID-19 (a few samples of this study predate the infection). Cell type and time point are not known. Sequencing used PBMCs or a T cell subset sorted from them (not recorded which). As DNA, the CDR3 is TGTGCCAGCAGCCTACCACAGCAGAGCTCTGGAAACACCATATATTTT. This encodes CASSLPQQSSGNTIYF.